The 32 T cell receptor beta chains given below trace back to one sample, sequenced in a study of Graves' ophthalmopathy and Graves' hyperthyroidism (dated by TCRdb to 2016 to 2018). The sequencer listed for this sample is Illumina HiSeq 2000. For repertoire sequencing, TCR beta CDR3 regions were amplified from RNA transcripts. A first-round RT-PCR used HTBI primers with the Qiagen OneStep RT-PCR kit, followed by a second-round multiplex PCR, size selection and purification. TCRdb trimmed the raw reads at Q25, called clones with MiXCR and kept productive beta chains. Every entry covers one CDR3 protein and lists the most common genes and DNA from its rows. For this sample there are hundreds of thousands of distinct CDR3 sequences; about two fifths appear just once. The ten largest clones represent more than 2.5% of the sample. Sample: peripheral blood. The receptor source for this set is an adult man with Graves' ophthalmopathy.

This clonotype was counted at least ten times. This chain connects TRBV12-3 or TRBV12-4 to TRBJ1-1, with D possibly matching TRBD1 (5 bases). CDR3 length equals 13 residues. Trimming cost V 6 bases and J 3 bases, with 11 bases left between them. In nucleotides, the CDR3 is TGTGCCAGCAGCCTCATGACAGACACTGAAGCTTTCTTT. Its translation: CASSLMTDTEAFF.

This clonotype was found a few times. The rearrangement joins TRBV4-3 to TRBJ1-6; tentative D call: TRBD1 (5 bases). CDR1 and CDR2 from the germline V gene are LGHNA and YSLEER. Trimming left V 1 base short and J 9 bases short, with 13 bases between. The CDR3 consists of 15 residues. CDR3 nucleotides: TGCGCCAGCAGCCAAGCAGGGTACTGGCGTTCACCCCTCCACTTT. As protein: CASSQAGYWRSPLHF.

The genes are TRBV19 and TRBJ2-7, with a tentative D call TRBD1 (6 bases). The V end was cut by 4 bases, the J end by 3 bases, with 10 bases between. The CDR3 runs 13 residues. CDR1 LNHDA and CDR2 SQIVND come from the germline V gene (reference sequence). The DNA of the CDR3 is TGTGCCAGTAGTAGGGGACATCTCTACGAGCAGTACTTC. Its translation is CASSRGHLYEQYF.

This clonotype occurred many times. The chain combines TRBV2 with TRBJ2-6, with a tentative D call TRBD1 (6 bases). This CDR3 is 17 amino acids long. Germline V gene data show CDR1 as SNHLY and CDR2 as FYNNEI. Trimming left V 6 bases short and J 0 bases short, with 15 bases between. The CDR3 spells CASSRQAIASGANVLTF. The CDR3 DNA reads as TGTGCCAGCAGCCGACAGGCGATCGCCTCTGGGGCCAACGTCCTGACTTTC.

Details on this clonotype: One end of the junction does not line up with germline, which may come from a read error. The chain recombines TRBV10-3 with TRBJ1-5, with D maybe TRBD1 (5 bases). The CDR3 has 16 amino acids. Germline V CDR1 and CDR2: ENHRY, SYGVKD. As DNA, the CDR3 is TGTGCCAGCAGTCCAGGGACTAGCGGGGGTCAAGAGACCCAGCATTTT. It codes for CASSPGTSGGQETQHF.

This clonotype appeared many times. The rearrangement uses TRBV12-3 or TRBV12-4 and TRBJ1-2, with D perhaps TRBD1 (5 bases). The CDR3 consists of 13 residues. V lost 3 bases and J lost 2, with 7 bases in between. The CDR3 coding sequence is TGTGCCAGCAGTTTTAGGGACAACTATGGCTACACCTTC. Protein: CASSFRDNYGYTF.

This clonotype has ten or more counts. This chain joins TRBV29-1 and TRBJ1-5; 7 nucleotides align to TRBD1. This CDR3 is built from 13 residues. Germline-derived CDR1 and CDR2 are SQVTM and ANQGSEA. Trimming at V came to 5 bases and at J to 7 bases, leaving 8 bases not matched to a gene. The CDR3 DNA is TGCAGCGTTATGCTGGGACAGAACCAGCCCCAGCATTTT. This translates into CSVMLGQNQPQHF.

Comments on this clonotype: A much larger clone lies a single base off, so this may be a read error. The DNA of the CDR3 is TGTGCCAGCCGCCACCGGGACAGGGCTGAAGCTTTCTTT. It yields the protein CASRHRDRAEAFF. The V gene is TRBV19, the J gene TRBJ1-1, with TRBD1 identical over 9 bases. V was pared by 9 bases and J by 6 bases, with 8 bases of the junction left unmatched. CDR3 length equals 13 residues. Germline V CDR1 and CDR2: LNHDA, SQIVND (reference sequence).

In the case of this clonotype: The germline gene is not matched at one end of the junction; a read error may be the cause. CDR3 in DNA: TGCGCCAGCAGCCCCACGATCTCTGGAGACACCATATATTTT. Translated: CASSPTISGDTIYF. The chain combines TRBV4-3 with TRBJ1-3, with no clear D. Per germline, CDR1 LGHNA and CDR2 YSLEER. This CDR3 region has 14 residues.

This rearrangement joins TRBV5-6 to TRBJ2-7; D not certain. This CDR3 has 12 residues. V was pared by 3 bases and J by 3 bases, with 7 bases between. Germline lookup yields CDR1 SGHDT and CDR2 YYEEEE. This chain's CDR3 is CASSYNIYEQYF. CDR3 DNA sequence: TGTGCCAGCAGCTACAACATCTACGAGCAGTACTTC.

This chain joins TRBV5-1 and TRBJ1-4; D is undetermined. Germline loops: CDR1 SGHRS, CDR2 YFSETQ. Trimming took 3 bases from V and 5 from J, leaving 5 bases between them. CDR3 length: 12 amino acids. CDR3 protein: CASSYPNEKLFF. For the CDR3, the DNA is TGCGCCAGCAGCTACCCGAATGAAAAACTGTTTTTT.

The CDR3 region is CASSLDGTGNQPQHF. For the CDR3, the DNA is TGTGCCAGCAGCTTGGATGGGACAGGAAATCAGCCCCAGCATTTT. The chain links TRBV5-6 to TRBJ1-5; 8 bases are a match to TRBD1. The V and J ends lost 0 bases and 4 bases, in that order; junction bases with no gene match: 3. The CDR3 has 15 residues. Germline-derived CDR1 and CDR2 are SGHDT and YYEEEE.

The chain joins TRBV25-1 to TRBJ2-1, with 8 positions matching TRBD2. The CDR3 covers 16 residues. Germline V gene data show CDR1 as MGHDK and CDR2 as SYGVNS. Germline trimming cut 3 bases from V and 6 bases from J; bases unmatched to any gene: 10. The chain's CDR3 is CASSETSASLGNEQFF. The CDR3 DNA reads as TGTGCCAGCAGTGAGACTAGCGCGTCTTTGGGCAATGAGCAGTTCTTC.

Ten or more counts support this clonotype. No DNA is shown, since the ends of the CDR3 on it are uncertain; the CDR3 is the one TCRdb lists. This chain links TRBV12-3 or TRBV12-4 with TRBJ2-7; the table assigns TRBD1, which was not confirmed against the DNA. The CDR3 totals 11 residues, both ends included. This CDR3 is CAIVWGVGSYF.

The chain links TRBV11-1 to TRBJ1-1; TRBD1 might be the D (6 bases). V was trimmed by 2 bases and J by 4 bases, leaving 17 bases between them. CDR1 and CDR2 (germline): SGHAT, FQDESV (reference sequence). There are 16 residues in the CDR3. The CDR3 DNA reads as TGTGCCAGCAGCTTAACAGGGCTGGGGCATAGCACTGAAGCTTTCTTT. This codes for CASSLTGLGHSTEAFF.

This clonotype was recorded a few times. J is TRBJ1-6 and V is TRBV5-1, with 8 bases matching TRBD1. Germline trimming cut 4 bases from V and 9 bases from J; bases unmatched to any gene: 6. CDR1 SGHRS and CDR2 YFSETQ come from the germline V gene. The CDR3 has 14 residues. As DNA, the CDR3 is TGCGCCAGCAGCCCGACAGGGGATAGTTCACCCCTCCACTTT. As protein: CASSPTGDSSPLHF.

This clonotype was seen only a few times. J is TRBJ2-5 and V is TRBV20-1; no definite D call. Germline V gives CDR1 DFQATT, CDR2 SNEGSKA (reference sequence). The CDR3 length is 11 residues. The V and J ends lost 1 base and 10 bases respectively, with 10 bases between them. The CDR3 nucleotides are TGCAGTGCTAGAGTCGGAAGTAACCAGTACTTC. Its translation is CSARVGSNQYF.

This clonotype was seen a handful of times. The chain carries TRBV4-1 and TRBJ2-7; D unclear. V was cut by 4 bases and J by 4 bases, with 5 bases left in between. Germline V gene sequence: CDR1 MGHRA, CDR2 YSYEKL. The length of the CDR3 is 11 residues. CDR3 amino acids: CASSRKYEQYF. The CDR3 DNA follows: TGCGCCAGCAGCCGGAAATACGAGCAGTACTTC.

The sample holds a few counts of this clonotype. The J gene is TRBJ2-5, the V gene TRBV6-1, with D possibly matching TRBD2 (6 bases). The CDR3 consists of 15 residues. The germline gives CDR1 MNHNS, CDR2 SASEGT. V was cut by 5 bases and J by 1 base, with 14 bases left in between. CDR3 coding DNA: TGTGCCAGCAGTTACTCGCGGGGCAGCCAAGAGACCCAGTACTTC. As protein: CASSYSRGSQETQYF.

This clonotype was detected ten times or more. This chain links TRBV20-1 with TRBJ2-5; 7 bases are a match to TRBD1. The V and J ends lost 3 bases and 0 bases, in that order; junction bases with no gene match: 4. The CDR3 sequence is 14 residues long. Germline V gene sequence: CDR1 DFQATT, CDR2 SNEGSKA (reference sequence). DNA for the CDR3: TGCAGTGCTAGCCGGGACAGTCACCAAGAGACCCAGTACTTC. It codes for CSASRDSHQETQYF.

This clonotype has just a few counts. This chain connects TRBV7-6 to TRBJ2-2; D is ambiguous. V was shortened by 5 bases and J by 5 bases, with 12 bases between the two germline ends. The CDR3 spans 14 residues. CDR1 is SGHVS and CDR2 is FNYEAQ in the germline V gene. DNA of the CDR3: TGTGCCAGCAGCCAAGATTCGCGGACCGGGGAGCTGTTTTTT. It specifies CASSQDSRTGELFF.

The rearrangement uses TRBV7-6 and TRBJ2-5; 10 bases map to TRBD2. With 11 bases clipped from V and 5 bases from J, the junction kept 5 bases outside the gene matches. Germline V gene data show CDR1 as SGHVS and CDR2 as FNYEAQ. This CDR3 region has 12 residues. DNA of the CDR3: TGTGCCCAGACTAGCGGGTGGGAGACCCAGTACTTC. Its protein product is CAQTSGWETQYF.

Regarding this clonotype: Its ends do not fully match the called genes, so a read error is possible. This sequence joins TRBV7-2 and TRBJ1-4, with 7 bases identical to TRBD1. CDR3 length: 16 residues. The germline gives CDR1 SGHTA, CDR2 FQGNSA. CDR3 protein: CASSQDTPGGGEKLFF. The CDR3 region has the DNA TGCGCCAGCAGCCAAGATACCCCAGGGGGAGGGGAAAAACTGTTTTTT.

There are many counts of this clonotype. The chain joins TRBV19 to TRBJ1-3; tentative D call: TRBD1 (6 bases). Per germline, CDR1 LNHDA and CDR2 SQIVND (reference sequence). V lost 6 bases, J lost 4 bases, and 13 bases lay in between. The CDR3 length is 14 residues. DNA of the CDR3: TGTGCCAGTAGCGGACAGTATGCCGGAAACACCATATATTTT. This translates into CASSGQYAGNTIYF.

This clonotype qualifies as medium-sized (0.01 to 0.1%). The chain joins TRBV29-1 to TRBJ2-5; 11 nucleotides align to TRBD2. V lost 6 bases to trimming and J lost 5 bases; unmatched junction nucleotides: 8. The length of the CDR3 is 14 residues. Germline loops: CDR1 SQVTM, CDR2 ANQGSEA. For the CDR3, the DNA is TGCAGCGTGGCAGAACTAGCGGGAGAGGAGACCCAGTACTTC. It codes for CSVAELAGEETQYF.

The rearrangement uses TRBV9 and TRBJ2-5, with TRBD1 identical over 9 bases. Trimming cost V 3 bases and J 5 bases; bases outside gene matches: 11. CDR3 size: 16 residues. In germline, CDR1 is SGDLS, CDR2 YYNGEE. The CDR3 region has the DNA TGTGCCAGCAGCGCCTCGGGACAGGGTATCGGGGAGACCCAGTACTTC. The encoded protein is CASSASGQGIGETQYF. The variable domain in full, completed from reference TRBV9 and TRBJ2-5, reads DSGVTQTPKHLITATGQRVTLRCSPRSGDLSVYWYQQSLDQGLQFLIQYYNGEERAKGNILERFSAQQFPDLHSELNLSSLELGDSALYFCASSASGQGIGETQYFGPGTRLLVL.

There are many counts of this clonotype. The CDR3 reads CASSEGSTYGYTF. CDR3 nucleotide sequence: TGTGCCAGCAGTGAAGGTAGTACCTATGGCTACACCTTC. The genes are TRBV25-1 and TRBJ1-2; D is unclear. The germline V gene encodes CDR1 MGHDK and CDR2 SYGVNS. The CDR3 has 13 residues. Trimming pared 2 bases from V and 4 bases from J, leaving 8 bases between.

This clonotype was detected only once. A much larger clone differs from this one at a single base, so this may be a read error. The chain links TRBV6-5 to TRBJ2-5; D is uncertain. This CDR3 is 13 amino acids long. Per germline, CDR1 MNHEY and CDR2 SVGAGI. The CDR3 spells CAISYVLRETQYF. The CDR3 DNA follows: TGTGCCATCAGTTACGTCTTGAGAGAGACCCAGTACTTC.

CDR3 residues: CASSSYRADTQYF. The CDR3 DNA reads as TGTGCCAGCAGCTCATATAGGGCGGATACGCAGTATTTT. V gene TRBV7-2 combines with J gene TRBJ2-3, with D uncertain. The germline gives CDR1 SGHTA, CDR2 FQGNSA. CDR3 length: 13 amino acids. Trimming stripped 4 bases from V and 6 bases from J, with 11 bases between.

This clonotype appeared a single time. This chain uses TRBV10-3 with TRBJ1-2; D gene ambiguous. This CDR3 region has 12 residues. V was pared by 3 bases and J by 12 bases, with 14 bases between. CDR1 ENHRY and CDR2 SYGVKD come from the germline V gene. The CDR3 coding sequence is TGTGCCATCAGTGAAGGAGGTTCCGGAAACACCTTC. This sequence encodes CAISEGGSGNTF.

This clonotype was counted at least ten times. The chain joins TRBV10-3 to TRBJ2-2; D is unclear. CDR3 length: 14 residues. V was clipped by 2 bases and J by 6 bases, with 10 bases between them. Germline loops: CDR1 ENHRY, CDR2 SYGVKD. The CDR3 loop is CAISEKGRAGELFF. As DNA, the CDR3 is TGTGCCATCAGTGAGAAGGGTAGGGCCGGGGAGCTGTTTTTT.

This clonotype has a count of ten or more. This rearrangement joins TRBV12-3 or TRBV12-4 to TRBJ2-7; a weak D match, TRBD1 (5 bases). V was shortened by 7 bases and J by 6 bases, with 10 bases between the two germline ends. This CDR3 spans 11 amino acids. CDR3 sequence reads: CASNHGAEQYF. The CDR3 nucleotides are TGTGCCAGCAATCATGGGGCCGAGCAGTACTTC.